These T cell receptor beta chains were read from a single sample in a study of T cells expressing NK-cell markers. TCRdb processed the 5' RACE reads again and assigns one entry to each CDR3 protein, with no DNA. The table lists more than 120,000 distinct CDR3 sequences. The sequencing sample was made of blood T cells: a sorted CD56 or NKG2C T cell subset, CD4+ or CD8+ T cells, or bulk PBMC T cells (not recorded which). Every receptor here comes from a man aged 18 to 29 in good health. The CDR3 runs from the conserved cysteine through the conserved F or W. The order of the fields is CDR3 length, V gene, J gene, CDR3 protein.

CDR3 length: 12; V gene: TRBV5-4; J gene: TRBJ2-2; CDR3 protein: CASSWDTGELFF
CDR3 length: 14; V gene: TRBV10-3; J gene: TRBJ2-1; CDR3 protein: CATTELAGGNEQFF
CDR3 length: 14; V gene: TRBV12-5; J gene: TRBJ2-2; CDR3 protein: CASGLSDRPGELFF
CDR3 length: 14; V gene: TRBV7-2; J gene: TRBJ1-2; CDR3 protein: CASSFIQVGYGYTF
CDR3 length: 15; V gene: TRBV27; J gene: TRBJ2-5; CDR3 protein: CASSSSPAGQETQYF
CDR3 length: 12; V gene: TRBV3-1; J gene: TRBJ1-1; CDR3 protein: CASSQGRTEAFF
CDR3 length: 13; V gene: TRBV20-1; J gene: TRBJ1-1; CDR3 protein: CSAARDSSTEAFF
CDR3 length: 15; V gene: TRBV7-9; J gene: TRBJ1-1; CDR3 protein: CASSLATGVWTEAFF
CDR3 length: 14; V gene: TRBV9; J gene: TRBJ1-2; CDR3 protein: CASSAGQIYYGYTF
CDR3 length: 17; V gene: TRBV6-5; J gene: TRBJ2-3; CDR3 protein: CASSYSALGSLTDTQYF
CDR3 length: 15; V gene: TRBV6-2/TRBV6-3; J gene: TRBJ1-5; CDR3 protein: CASNDLGSSNQPQHF
CDR3 length: 11; V gene: TRBV7-9; J gene: TRBJ2-1; CDR3 protein: CASTGDNEQFF
CDR3 length: 15; V gene: TRBV27; J gene: TRBJ2-2; CDR3 protein: CASSPSGSGFGELFF
CDR3 length: 15; V gene: TRBV20-1; J gene: TRBJ2-1; CDR3 protein: CSASTRQDSYNEQFF
CDR3 length: 16; V gene: TRBV4-1; J gene: TRBJ2-1; CDR3 protein: CASSLLGTGAYNEQFF
CDR3 length: 11; V gene: TRBV6-1; J gene: TRBJ2-2; CDR3 protein: CATSNTGELFF
CDR3 length: 11; V gene: TRBV2; J gene: TRBJ2-7; CDR3 protein: CASSEGYEQYF
CDR3 length: 19; V gene: TRBV4-3; J gene: TRBJ2-7; CDR3 protein: CASSQDRAGSERGLYEQYF
CDR3 length: 14; V gene: TRBV7-2; J gene: TRBJ2-7; CDR3 protein: CASSRVTRGGEQYF
CDR3 length: 17; V gene: TRBV11-2; J gene: TRBJ2-3; CDR3 protein: CASSPFPPGGSTDTQYF
CDR3 length: 13; V gene: TRBV12-5; J gene: TRBJ2-7; CDR3 protein: CASGLGPGYEQYF
CDR3 length: 16; V gene: TRBV6-2/TRBV6-3; J gene: TRBJ2-3; CDR3 protein: CASSMSQGVSTDTQYF
CDR3 length: 18; V gene: TRBV12-3/TRBV12-4; J gene: TRBJ2-3; CDR3 protein: CASSSERDRGDGTDTQYF
CDR3 length: 14; V gene: TRBV7-7; J gene: TRBJ2-3; CDR3 protein: CASSLGDYPDTQYF
CDR3 length: 17; V gene: TRBV5-1; J gene: TRBJ2-1; CDR3 protein: CASSKTSRQSSYNEQFF
CDR3 length: 14; V gene: TRBV29-1; J gene: TRBJ2-1; CDR3 protein: CSTTQSIGDNEQFF